These 17 T cell receptor beta chains originate from one sample sequenced in a study of OX40 agonist ivuxolimab in advanced cancers. The library came from the immunoSEQ multiplex PCR assay. TCRdb holds this immuneACCESS table with in-frame rearrangements only. Some clones are missing; in checked studies, unresolved V genes explain under half, and the rest has no known cause. In this sample the table shows around 62,000 clones, 65% to 90% of which occur a single time. The top ten clones comprise roughly 2.6% of the sample. This sample comprised CD4+ or CD8+ T cells sorted from blood, obtained in a trial of the OX40 agonist ivuxolimab. The receptor source for this set is an adult with an advanced solid tumor such as melanoma, head and neck, liver or kidney cancer.

The J gene is TRBJ1-2, the V gene TRBV25-1, with D uncertain. The CDR3 is 13 residues long. V was shortened by 4 bases and J by 4 bases, with 10 bases between the two germline ends. Germline CDR1 reads MGHDK; CDR2 reads SYGVNS. CDR3 protein: CASSGGEVYGYTF. The CDR3 DNA reads TGTGCCAGCAGTGGTGGGGAGGTCTATGGCTACACCTTC.

This clone was detected only once. The gene calls are TRBV2 and TRBJ1-1; D is unresolved. V shed 6 bases and J shed 1 base, with 9 bases lying between them. CDR1 is SNHLY and CDR2 is FYNNEI in the germline V gene. The CDR3 is 13 residues long. The DNA of the CDR3 is TGTGCCAGCAGCCTTAGTTGGAACACTGAAGCTTTCTTT. Residues: CASSLSWNTEAFF.

The chain has TRBV5-6 and TRBJ2-3, with TRBD1 matching 7 bases. CDR1 and CDR2 from the germline V gene are SGHDT and YYEEEE. V shed 4 bases, J shed 2 bases, and the junction held 13 bases outside the gene matches. The CDR3 runs 17 residues. The CDR3: CASSIQGHLSLTDTQYF. As DNA, the CDR3 is TGTGCCAGCAGCATACAGGGGCACCTGAGTCTCACAGATACGCAGTATTTT.

The V gene is TRBV7-8, the J gene TRBJ2-1; possibly TRBD1 for D (6 bases). There are 17 residues in the CDR3. Germline loops: CDR1 SGHVS, CDR2 FQNEAQ. Trimming pared 1 base from V and 3 bases from J, leaving 16 bases between. The CDR3 loop reads CASSLVGSGEIYNEQFF. CDR3 in DNA: TGTGCCAGCAGCTTAGTGGGATCAGGGGAGATCTACAATGAGCAGTTCTTC. Variable domain in full (rest from reference TRBV7-8 and TRBJ2-1): GAGVSQSPRYKVAKRGQDVALRCDPISGHVSLFWYQQALGQGPEFLTYFQNEAQLDKSGLPSDRFFAERPEGSVSTLKIQRTQQEDSAVYLCASSLVGSGEIYNEQFFGPGTRLTVL.

This rearrangement joins TRBV14 to TRBJ1-2; D is undetermined. Deletions cut 3 bases from V and 7 bases from J, with 9 bases between. Germline CDR1 SGHDN, CDR2 FVKESK. CDR3 length: 12 amino acids. This chain's CDR3 is CASSQTARGYTF. DNA of the CDR3: TGTGCCAGCAGCCAGACCGCGCGTGGCTACACCTTC.

The gene calls are TRBV5-5 and TRBJ1-1; no reliable D call. Germline loops: CDR1 SGHKS, CDR2 YYEKEE (reference sequence). V was trimmed by 4 bases and J by 4 bases, leaving 23 bases between them. This CDR3 is built from 17 residues. In DNA, the CDR3 is TGTGCCAGCAGCCCCCCCGCGGTCCAAGTCCGGCGCACTGAAGCTTTCTTT. Its translation is CASSPPAVQVRRTEAFF.

CDR3 region: CASSLGRGFAYEQYF. CDR3 coding DNA: TGTGCCAGCAGCTTAGGGCGGGGTTTCGCCTACGAGCAGTACTTC. J is TRBJ2-7 and V is TRBV11-3, with D possibly TRBD2 on 6 matching bases. Between the trimmed V and J ends, which lost 1 base and 2 bases, there was a span of 12 bases. The length of the CDR3 is 15 residues. CDR1 is SGHNT and CDR2 is YENEEA in the germline V gene.

This clone was counted a few times. The chain recombines TRBV6-1 with TRBJ2-7; 7 bases line up with TRBD1. Germline-derived CDR1 and CDR2 are MNHNS and SASEGT. This CDR3 region has 14 residues. V lost 10 bases and J lost 3; bases outside the gene matches: 12. The CDR3 bases are TGTGCCACCACAAGGGGGCAGGGGAGCTACGAGCAGTACTTC. Translated: CATTRGQGSYEQYF.

This rearrangement joins TRBV6-4 to TRBJ2-1, with TRBD1 matching over 8 bases. V shed 4 bases and J 3 bases; nucleotides not matched to a gene: 5. Germline CDR1 and CDR2: MRHNA and SNTAGT. The CDR3 totals 15 residues. The CDR3 loop is CASSVSDRDYNEQFF. The CDR3 DNA follows: TGTGCCAGCAGTGTTTCGGACAGGGACTACAATGAGCAGTTCTTC.

The chain couples TRBV27 to TRBJ1-3; D possibly corresponds to TRBD1 (5 bases). Trimming stripped 5 bases from V and 7 bases from J, with 27 bases between. The CDR3 is made up of 18 amino acids. CDR1 is MNHEY, CDR2 SMNVEV, per germline (reference sequence). The CDR3 loop reads CASSRLTPGIAAGNTIYF. The CDR3 DNA is TGTGCCAGCAGTCGATTGACCCCAGGGATTGCGGCAGGGAACACCATATATTTT.

V is TRBV6-1 and J is TRBJ2-1; 12 nucleotides match TRBD2. From germline, CDR1 is MNHNS and CDR2 SASEGT. After removal of 2 bases from V and 12 bases from J, the junction contained 8 bases not matched to a gene. The CDR3 runs 15 residues. CDR3: CASSEFSSGGAGQFF. CDR3 DNA sequence: TGTGCCAGCAGTGAATTTTCTAGCGGGGGGGCCGGGCAGTTCTTC.

Points on this clone: Other DNA sequences in the same sample also yield this CDR3. The chain links TRBV28 to TRBJ1-2; D uncertain. The CDR3 extends over 11 amino acids. Germline V lookup: CDR1 MDHEN, CDR2 SYDVKM. V was trimmed by 4 bases and J by 5 bases, leaving 5 bases between them. Written as DNA, the CDR3 is TGTGCCAGCAGTTCAAATTATGGCTACACCTTC. Its translation is CASSSNYGYTF.

The J gene is TRBJ2-1, the V gene TRBV4-3; TRBD2 is a possible D gene (6 bases). In germline, CDR1 is LGHNA, CDR2 YSLEER. V was trimmed by 3 bases and J by 8 bases, leaving 14 bases between them. The CDR3 runs 14 residues. The CDR3 loop reads CASSQVRRRDEQFF. As DNA, the CDR3 is TGCGCCAGCAGCCAGGTCCGGAGGAGGGATGAGCAGTTCTTC.

This clone was picked up a small number of times. This chain uses TRBV5-1 with TRBJ2-5; 8 bases map to TRBD2. V lost 2 bases and J lost 5; bases outside the gene matches: 2. This CDR3 region has 13 residues. Germline V gives CDR1 SGHRS, CDR2 YFSETQ. CDR3 sequence (DNA): TGCGCCAGCAGCTTCCCGGGGGGGGAGACCCAGTACTTC. This translates into CASSFPGGETQYF.

The J gene is TRBJ1-1, the V gene TRBV5-1; D is undetermined. The germline V gene encodes CDR1 SGHRS and CDR2 YFSETQ. The CDR3 has 13 residues. Deletions cut 4 bases from V and 3 bases from J, with 10 bases between. The CDR3 loop is CASSVDVDTEAFF. The DNA of the CDR3 is TGCGCCAGCAGCGTGGACGTGGACACTGAAGCTTTCTTT.

This clone was counted a single time. Germline and junction disagree at one end, which may indicate a read error. The chain links TRBV5-6 to TRBJ2-7; possibly TRBD2 for D (5 bases). The length of the CDR3 is 12 residues. Germline lookup yields CDR1 SGHDT and CDR2 YYEEEE. CDR3 DNA sequence: TGTGCCAGCAGCTTGGTTGGGGTAGAGGAGGACTTC. Translated: CASSLVGVEEDF.

The V gene is TRBV28, the J gene TRBJ2-7; the match to TRBD1 covers 8 bases. After removal of 5 bases from V and 7 bases from J, the junction contained 13 bases not matched to a gene. Per germline, CDR1 MDHEN and CDR2 SYDVKM. The CDR3 has 15 amino acids. In nucleotides, the CDR3 is TGTGCCAGCAGTGGACGACAGGGGCCCTCAGGGGAGCAGTACTTC. This codes for CASSGRQGPSGEQYF. The complete variable domain, with remaining parts taken from reference TRBV28 and TRBJ2-7, reads DVKVTQSSRYLVKRTGEKVFLECVQDMDHENMFWYRQDPGLGLRLIYFSYDVKMKEKGDIPEGYSVSREKKERFSLILESASTNQTSMYLCASSGRQGPSGEQYFGPGTRLTVT.